This T cell receptor (beta chain) was identified during a study of blood T cells in healthy people across ages. Next came a second PCR, run for about 6 to 12 cycles, which used a sample-barcoded 5' primer along with a J-beta primer mix. Each CDR3 protein gets one entry after TCRdb re-called the 5' RACE reads with MiXCR. The sample contains about 1.4 million distinct CDR3 sequences, almost 60% of which appear only once. The sequenced sample was blood. The sequence was collected from a young man in good health.

CDR3 sequence (DNA): TGTGCCAGCAGCCCTGCCGCGGCCGGGTCAGATACGCAGTATTTT. This codes for CASSPAAAGSDTQYF. V usage is TRBV7-2 and J usage is TRBJ2-3; D remains unclear. Germline lookup yields CDR1 SGHTA and CDR2 FQGNSA. V shed 5 bases and J shed 4 bases, with 16 bases lying between them. The CDR3 consists of 15 residues. Together with reference TRBV7-2 and TRBJ2-3, the CDR3 gives the full variable domain: GAGVSQSPSNKVTEKGKDVELRCDPISGHTALYWYRQSLGQGLEFLIYFQGNSAPDKSGLPSDRFSAERTGGSVSTLTIQRTQQEDSAVYLCASSPAAAGSDTQYFGPGTRLTVL.